This T cell receptor (beta chain) came from a study of cytomegalovirus exposure and HLA in healthy donors (TCRdb year 2017). Regarding the complete study: An earlier analysis of 587 of the donors reported 276 Gb of sequence data and 90 million to 120 million unique TCR beta sequences obtained from about 170 million T cells. An early release that covered roughly 600 HLA-typed donors contained approximately 300 gigabases of sequencing data and about 93 million unique TCR sequences. Of the roughly 410 genotyped donors, 65% to 90% were placed in the genetic ancestry cluster associated with self-reported Caucasian donors. The study was designed to test whether signatures of past pathogen exposure could be identified by cataloging public T cell receptors. The study used immunosequencing to profile the T cell repertoires of 670 or so subjects and linked those repertoires to cytomegalovirus serostatus. Besides the first cohort of more than 650 subjects, a separate validation cohort made up of 95 to 150 different subjects was used. To predict cytomegalovirus infection status, the study combined high-throughput TCR immunosequencing, statistical association of individual TCRs with disease status, and machine learning. A later analysis re-examined previously published TCR beta repertoires from several hundred donors and added high-resolution HLA genotyping to investigate patterns of TCR occurrence. The later analysis used no new phenotypic data to find candidate immune exposures, relying instead on TCR beta sequences and their occurrence across donors. To decide whether each TCR beta V gene segment behaved as functional or pseudogenic, an earlier analysis of some 570 of the donors relied on high-throughput TCR beta sequencing. Donor age, sex, ethnicity and CMV serostatus were compiled alongside the repertoire data. Genome-wide SNP genotypes for about 60% of the roughly 670 donors were used in a later genetic analysis, which treated that subset as a discovery cohort. Every repertoire in the discovery cohort had been generated on one and the same sequencing platform. Class I and class II HLA loci were covered by the typing at four-digit resolution. Typing coverage varied by locus: 629-630 donors for A, B, C, DRB1 and DQB1; roughly 560 for DQA1; approximately 610 for DPA1; about 450 for DPB1. Roughly 5 DR-DQ haplotypes were handled as single units for association and clustering because linkage in the cohort was strong. On average, 235,054 unique TCR beta nucleotide sequences were sequenced per donor among about 400 genotyped donors of the cohort, with roughly 20% of those sequences being non-productive.

Library prep was done by the immunoSEQ multiplex PCR assay. For the multiplex PCR, a mixture combining 60 forward primers for TCR Vbeta segments and 13 reverse primers for TCR Jbeta segments was used. The CDR3 region of rearranged TCR beta genes was amplified from genomic DNA by a multiplex PCR assay. Amplified TCR beta libraries were sequenced as 87-base-pair reads on the Illumina HiSeq System. In the original analysis: In a later analysis, tens of millions of unique TCR beta chains were counted across the approximately 620 repertoires, and about 9.9 million of these chains were shared by at least two donors. A nearest-neighbor algorithm error-corrected the raw reads and collapsed the reads into unique sequences, merging closely related sequences to remove PCR and sequencing errors. Alignment of CDR3 sequences to IMGT reference sequences was used to assign V, D and J gene segments. For a sequence to be retained, at least a six-nucleotide match to both a V gene segment and a J gene segment was required. A rearrangement was called productive if the CDR3 had no stop codons and remained in frame with V and J, and every other rearrangement was called non-productive. Following IMGT convention, CDR3 was defined as the stretch from the second conserved V-encoded cysteine to the conserved J-encoded phenylalanine. In an earlier analysis of some 550 of the donors, sequences lacking an unambiguous match to a single V gene segment were excluded. In an earlier analysis of around 590 of the donors, a V segment was called functional when productive rearrangements were above 56.7%, and segregating when the standard deviation between donors exceeded 5%. A statistical classification framework was developed to diagnose cytomegalovirus status using the catalog of TCR beta chain sequences. In a later analysis, V and J genes were assigned by comparing TCR nucleotide sequences against IMGT/GENE-DB human TR gene sequences. A later analysis assigned CDR3 sequences and most-parsimonious VDJ recombination scenarios with the TCRdist pipeline. A later analysis defined each TCR beta chain by its CDR3 amino acid sequence plus V-gene family, and excluded reads lacking a unique V-gene family. In a later analysis, 450 to 600 highly shared, low-generation-probability nucleotide sequences were removed to address suspected cross-contamination and a sequencing artifact. For each public chain, a later analysis derived a clonal expansion index from normalized ranks of inferred template counts within each repertoire. In a later analysis, generation probabilities were computed with a VDJ recombination model fitted to out-of-frame rearrangements, and the resulting probabilities were checked against IGoR. Hypergeometric tests were used in a later analysis to score TCR-TCR, TCR-HLA and TCR-CMV co-occurrence, with a repertoire-size bias correction applied to the TCR pairs. In a later analysis, false discovery rates were estimated by permuting HLA or CMV assignments 20 times. A later analysis grouped co-occurring TCRs with DBSCAN, adding TCRdist sequence similarity when clustering within HLA-allele-positive subsets. Repertoires with fewer than 30,000 or more than 120,000 public chains were left out of co-occurrence clustering, as were a few repertoires with anomalous nucleotide sharing. In TCRdb, the immuneACCESS table is reduced to in-frame sequences with V and J assigned. These tables do not hold every clone; where another copy was compared, an unresolved V gene accounts for under half, and the others remain unexplained. From that table come the V and J calls and clone size; the DNA was used to work out D and trimming. This sample holds 150,000 to 200,000 clones; approximately 80% were observed only once. The ten largest clones take up about 3.1% of the sample.

CDR3 length: 15 amino acids, cysteine to phenylalanine. Solely the CDR3 DNA is kept, with 45 bases framed from the first base. CDR1 and CDR2 are read off the germline V gene (reference sequence) as LNHNV and YYDKDF. The junction shows trimming of 1 base on V and 5 bases on J, and the gene matches do not reach 6 bases of it. On this clone itself: Its antigen specificity is not known. The input lacks base qualities; no much larger clone sits a single base away.

The cohort was made up of 666 healthy bone marrow donors. At the time of sampling, every cohort member was nominally healthy, though immune exposures that went unrecorded were likely present. The donor was CMV seronegative and was included in the group of a few hundred seronegative cohort members. A peripheral blood sample was collected from each donor, and TCR beta sequencing was performed on peripheral blood mononuclear cells. The Qiagen DNeasy Blood Extraction Kit was used to extract genomic DNA from the blood cell samples. Summary of the overall study and its limitations: Correlated functional status among segregating V segments might be attributable to linkage disequilibrium, but an unknown experimental factor could not be ruled out. A later genetic analysis associated a missense DCLRE1C variant with V-gene and J-gene trimming of TCR beta chains, and an independent cohort replicated the association. Assigning TCR associations to individual alleles was difficult when HLA alleles, especially DR and DQ, strongly co-occurred. While some public TCRs were present in many individuals, most TCR sequences turned up only very rarely across donors. A further reported finding was that TCR beta sequences accurately predicted the HLA-A and HLA-B alleles for most subjects in the first cohort. For the cohort, immune exposure information was limited to CMV serostatus. Sequencing depth was assumed to be roughly uniform across donors in the presence/absence analyses, though that assumption may not hold. A total of about 150 TCR beta chains were listed by the study as associated with cytomegalovirus. In vitro tests confirmed that three of the cytomegalovirus-associated TCR beta chains recognize cytomegalovirus antigens. In a later analysis, several top co-occurrence clusters were reported to appear linked to parvovirus B19, influenza, CMV and Epstein-Barr virus. The authors suggested that the approach could potentially be generalized to other disease states and immunological phenotypes. Because some donors lacked HLA typing at each locus, the association tests relied only on the typed subset. Cytomegalovirus status was reported to be diagnosed by the classifier with high specificity and sensitivity in both the original and validation cohorts. A group of highly shared sequence variants was considered likely to be a technical artifact of the sequencing pipeline. Only TCR beta chains were sequenced in this cohort, and the absence of alpha or paired-chain data limited detectable features. According to a later analysis, most CMV-associated TCR beta chains appeared to be HLA-restricted, and the HLA associations seemed to be driven largely by CMV exposure. Some IMGT-functional V segments, including TRBV6-2 and TRBV6-3, could not be distinguished by the 87-base-pair reads and were therefore excluded. According to a later analysis, TCR association rates differed among HLA loci, with DRB1 alleles showing the most associated TCRs and HLA-C alleles showing the fewest. In a later analysis, HLA-associated TCR beta chains showed more clonal expansion and lower generation probabilities than non-associated chains that were equally common. Because counts were too low, around 17 rarely observed V segments, including chromosome 9 orphons, were left out of the earlier analysis of about 500 of the donors. According to a later genetic analysis, donors in an Asian-associated ancestry cluster had fewer N-insertions in productive TCRs than the approximately 690-donor mean. In an earlier analysis of several hundred of the donors, most TCR beta V segments were observed in productive rearrangements about 90% or about 30% of the time, broadly matching IMGT annotations. At a false discovery rate of 0.05, a later analysis linked around 17,000 TCR beta sequences to specific HLA alleles.

The V and J segments used are TRBV15 and TRBJ1-1, and 8 bases in between align with TRBD1. The TCR sequence derives from a female donor in good health and CMV-seronegative. Sample: PBMCs. Here is the DNA: TGTGCCACCAGCAGAGTGGACAGGGTGGGGACTGAAGCTTTCTTT. This codes for CATSRVDRVGTEAFF.